The source of this T cell receptor (beta chain) is a study of CD8+ T cells in alopecia areata (dated by TCRdb to 2016 to 2019). Broadly, across the study: Treated patients were enrolled in an open-label pilot trial of oral tofacitinib, 5 to 10 mg twice daily, for moderate-to-severe alopecia areata. Patients received tofacitinib for 6 to 18 months and were then followed off drug for 6 months to check for delayed response and recurrence. The study used high-throughput TCRbeta sequencing to examine T cell clonal expansion in alopecia areata, in both the C3H/HeJ mouse model and human patients. On the human side, TCRbeta sequencing was run on scalp tissue and on sorted CD4+ and CD8+ peripheral blood T cells from healthy controls and from alopecia areata patients with either patchy or totalis/universalis disease. Patients on tofacitinib were biopsied at baseline and after 4 and 24 weeks of treatment, and several of the patients also had a later scalp biopsy. Scalp clonality was compared across normal scalp (n=4), patchy alopecia areata scalp (n=8), and alopecia totalis/universalis scalp (n=8). RNA was obtained with the PAXgene miRNA kit for fixed scalp, the miRNeasy kit for PBMCs, and the RNeasy kit for mouse skin. TCRbeta CDR3 regions were amplified by immunoSEQ multiplex PCR with 35 Vbeta forward and 13 Jbeta reverse primers.

The library was built by means of the immunoSEQ multiplex PCR assay. To provide template for TCR sequencing, every sample had RNA extracted and reverse transcribed into cDNA. SuperScript III was used to make first-strand cDNA, primed with a 2:1 mix of oligo-dT and random hexamers. A synthetic immune receptor repertoire was used to measure amplification bias, and any remaining bias was corrected computationally. The study's own analysis went as follows. Raw reads were preprocessed to remove errors, and CDR3 was defined by IMGT conventions from the conserved cysteine to phenylalanine. Clonality was computed as 1 minus the Shannon entropy, with the entropy normalized by log2 of the number of productive unique TCRs. CD4 or CD8 identity of scalp clones was inferred by cross-referencing scalp TCRbeta sequences with sorted blood CD4 and CD8 repertoires. The table was pulled from immuneACCESS by TCRdb, which kept in-frame rearrangements only. Such tables lose some clones; where checked, under half of the loss comes from unresolved V genes, and the rest has no known cause. V, J and clone size derive from that table, while D and trimming were established from the DNA sequence. The sample data list about 160,000 clones, and 75% to 90% of these were observed just once. Approximately 16% of the sample is taken by the ten largest.

The time point label for this specimen denotes: baseline before oral tofacitinib. From alopecia areata patients, peripheral blood was collected along with lesional scalp punch biopsies. PBMCs were isolated by density centrifugation and stained for CD3, CD4 and CD8, after which CD4+ and CD8+ T cells were sorted on a FACSAria. Concerning this clone itself: Its antigen remains unidentified. The input lacks base qualities; no much larger clone sits a single base away.

Via the germline V gene, CDR1 is SGDLS and CDR2 YYNGEE. V trim: 3 bases; J trim: 3 bases; unmatched bases: 10. Measured from the cysteine to the phenylalanine, the CDR3 is 16 residues long. Only the CDR3 DNA is retained, 48 bases long and in frame from the first base. Here is what the overall study found, with its caveats: TCR sequences shared between patients were less clear than in mice, possibly partly because of HLA diversity in the patient population. Unlike mouse skin, which is dominated by gammadelta T cells, normal human skin has resident alphabeta T cells that are also sequenced, and this complicates analysis of the scalp TCR repertoire. Compared with normal scalp, lesional scalp had higher clonality and more expanded CD8+ clones, particularly in alopecia totalis/universalis, a pattern that suggests antigenic drive.

Sequencing used CD8+ T cells sorted from blood, obtained at week 0. The chain was built from TRBV9 and TRBJ2-3, with 7 bases aligning to TRBD1. The sequence derives from a human donor with alopecia areata. The CDR3: CASSARGQLETDTQYF. The DNA sequence reads TGTGCCAGCAGCGCACGGGGACAGCTCGAGACAGATACGCAGTATTTT.